This T cell receptor beta chain was found in a study of OX40 agonist ivuxolimab in advanced cancers. Describing the broader study: Ivuxolimab was an agonistic, fully human IgG2 monoclonal antibody directed against OX40 (CD134), a costimulatory receptor. Intravenous ivuxolimab was administered to patients every 2 weeks at six dose levels: 0.01, 0.1, 0.3, 1.5, 3 and 10 mg/kg. Of the 50 to 55 dose-escalation patients, hepatocellular carcinoma was present in 19, melanoma in some 15, renal cell carcinoma in 9 and head and neck cancer in 9. A male proportion of approximately 83% and a mean age of about 60 years, ranging from roughly 23 to 79, were recorded for the dose-escalation cohort. Prior anti-PD-1, anti-PD-L1 or anti-CTLA-4 therapy was permitted, and checkpoint inhibitors had been received by around 40% of dose-escalation patients. Partial responses occurred in three dose-escalation patients: two with cutaneous melanoma and one with hepatocellular carcinoma. Peripheral TCRbeta sequencing was intended to test whether TCR sequence diversity was altered and clonal T-cell expansion was caused by ivuxolimab. The paper describes the monotherapy dose-escalation part (N ≈ 49 patients) of the phase I trial of ivuxolimab.

As regards this clone: The antigen it binds to is not known. No much larger clone exists at a distance of one base, and base qualities are not known.

Genomic DNA was isolated from the sorted cells so that the TCRbeta CDR3 region could be sequenced. The immunoSEQ Assay was used for sequencing of TCRbeta CDR3 regions. Held by TCRdb, this immuneACCESS table contains in-frame sequences only and omits some clones. Under half of the omission traces to an unresolved V gene where checked; the cause of the rest is unknown. For this sample the table gives some 97,000 clones, of which 85% to 95% were detected only once. 0.45% to 0.65% of the sample rests with the top ten. The trial excluded patients who had a history of autoimmune disease or who were on systemic immunosuppression. In every dose cohort, peripheral blood was drawn for TCR sequencing at baseline, cycle 4 day 1, and cycle 7 day 1. Samples were obtained from an open-label, multicenter, first-in-human phase I dose-escalation trial of ivuxolimab. Adults with locally advanced or metastatic melanoma, renal cell carcinoma, hepatocellular carcinoma or head and neck squamous cell carcinoma were enrolled in the trial. Before TCR sequencing, CD4+ T cells and CD8+ T cells from peripheral blood were sorted into separate populations.

What the authors observed across the whole study: At doses from 0.1 to 3.0 mg/kg, clonal expansion was seen in both CD4+ and CD8+ blood T cells between baseline and week 6. In the 0.1-3.0 mg/kg groups, partial responders were among the patients with the lowest normalized peripheral clonal expansion, particularly in CD8+ T cells. Low levels of normalized T-cell clonal expansion were also seen in some patients who did not respond. Which antigens the clonally expanded peripheral T cells were specific for was not determined. On average, CD8+ T cells showed more expanded clones than CD4+ T cells after ivuxolimab.

The TCR sequence derives from an adult with an advanced solid tumor such as melanoma, head and neck, liver or kidney cancer. This material consisted of CD4+ or CD8+ T cells sorted from blood, taken in a trial of the OX40 agonist ivuxolimab.

The DNA reads TGTGCCAGCAGTTATCTCTACAATGAGCAGTTCTTC. Its coded protein is CASSYLYNEQFF. The chain is made from TRBV25-1 and TRBJ2-1; the D gene cannot be resolved reliably. The germline V gene sets CDR1 to MGHDK and CDR2 to SYGVNS. V is reduced by 5 bases and J by 3 bases, leaving a spacing of 5 bases between them. Inclusive of the bounding cysteine and phenylalanine, the CDR3 is 12 residues long. Only the CDR3 DNA stays, 36 bases, in frame from base 1.